One sample yielded the 10 T cell receptor beta chains listed below, sequenced in a study of blood T cell repertoires in COVID-19. TCRdb's table, derived via immunoSEQ multiplex PCR, lists solely in-frame clones and lacks some. The repertoire has approximately 150,000 clones, 88% of them found once; the top ten carry about 2%. The sample comprised peripheral blood. These receptor sequences come from a man between 65 and 79 years old with active COVID-19.

The CDR3 here is CASSRVDSNTEAFF. DNA of the CDR3: TGCGCCAGCAGCCGAGTGGACTCGAACACTGAAGCTTTCTTT. The J gene is TRBJ1-1, the V gene TRBV5-1; the D is unclear. V was trimmed by 4 bases and J by 1 base, leaving 11 bases between them. The V gene's germline CDR1 is SGHRS and CDR2 YFSETQ. This CDR3 region has 14 residues.

The chain is built from TRBV4-1 and TRBJ1-4; 7 nucleotides line up with TRBD1. This CDR3 region has 16 residues. The germline V gene has CDR1 MGHRA and CDR2 YSYEKL. V shed 0 bases and J 7 bases; nucleotides not matched to a gene: 8. The CDR3 nucleotides read TGCGCCAGCAGCCAAGATCTTTCAGGGGGTCGTGAAAAACTGTTTTTT. As protein: CASSQDLSGGREKLFF.

The chain joins TRBV4-1 to TRBJ2-1; D is possibly TRBD2 (5 bases). Germline values: CDR1 MGHRA, CDR2 YSYEKL. Trimming left V 0 bases short and J 10 bases short, with 16 bases between. The CDR3 sequence is 15 residues long. Here the CDR3 reads CASSQDSGGFVEQFF. The CDR3 DNA is TGCGCCAGCAGCCAAGATTCAGGAGGATTTGTCGAGCAGTTCTTC.

The chain recombines TRBV27 with TRBJ1-2; TRBD1 matches at 9 bases. The CDR3 loop spans 15 amino acids. The V segment lost 2 bases and the J segment 6 bases; nucleotides outside the gene matches: 7. CDR1 and CDR2 (germline): MNHEY, SMNVEV (reference sequence). The CDR3 is CASSLQGQGWHGYTF. CDR3 nucleotide sequence: TGTGCCAGCAGTTTACAGGGACAGGGATGGCATGGCTACACCTTC.

The chain couples TRBV7-9 to TRBJ2-7; 14 nucleotides line up with TRBD2. Germline values: CDR1 SEHNR, CDR2 FQNEAQ (reference sequence). J was trimmed by 0 bases and V by 0 bases; bases with no gene match: 4. CDR3 length: 18 residues. CDR3 coding DNA: TGTGCCAGCAGCTTAGCCGGGACTAGCGGGGGCCTCTCCTACGAGCAGTACTTC. Its protein product is CASSLAGTSGGLSYEQYF.

This rearrangement joins TRBV7-9 to TRBJ2-7; possible D gene TRBD1, 6 bases. CDR1 and CDR2 from the germline V gene are SEHNR and FQNEAQ (reference sequence). V lost 1 base, J lost 3 bases, and 7 bases lay in between. The CDR3 contains 13 residues. The chain's CDR3 is CASSLGTVYEQYF. CDR3 nucleotide sequence: TGTGCCAGCAGCTTAGGGACAGTCTACGAGCAGTACTTC.

The chain carries TRBV5-5 and TRBJ1-5; D is unclear. The CDR3 loop spans 16 amino acids. Between the trimmed V and J ends, which lost 0 bases and 0 bases, there was a span of 10 bases. Germline CDR1 is SGHKS and CDR2 is YYEKEE (reference sequence). CDR3 in amino acids: CASSLVHGISNQPQHF. In DNA form, the CDR3 reads TGTGCCAGCAGCTTGGTACACGGGATTAGCAATCAGCCCCAGCATTTT.

This clone was seen a single time. This sequence joins TRBV7-2 and TRBJ1-4; D call uncertain. Looked up from germline, CDR1 is SGHTA and CDR2 is FQGNSA. The CDR3 contains 17 residues. With 5 bases removed from V and 7 bases from J, the gap between germline ends came to 23 bases. This chain's CDR3 is CASSPGVNMAGLEKLFF. CDR3 nucleotides: TGTGCCAGCAGCCCCGGGGTCAACATGGCGGGCCTTGAAAAACTGTTTTTT.

The V gene is TRBV7-2, the J gene TRBJ2-5, with D possibly TRBD1 on 6 matching bases. CDR1 is SGHTA, CDR2 FQGNSA, per germline. V was cut by 4 bases and J by 5 bases, with 11 bases left in between. The CDR3 loop spans 13 amino acids. The CDR3 spells CASSSGVGETQYF. The CDR3 nucleotides are TGTGCCAGCAGCTCAGGGGTTGGGGAGACCCAGTACTTC.

The rearrangement joins TRBV28 to TRBJ2-7; 7 bases match TRBD1. CDR3 length: 16 amino acids. The V gene end was trimmed by 1 base and the J gene end by 3 bases; junction bases not matched to a gene: 9. Germline CDR1 MDHEN, CDR2 SYDVKM. DNA of the CDR3: TGTGCCAGCAGTTTATTGTCCCGACAGGGACGCTACGAGCAGTACTTC. This gives the protein CASSLLSRQGRYEQYF.